The text below deals with one T cell receptor (beta chain). Its antigen is unidentified. The data were taken from a study of cytomegalovirus exposure and HLA in healthy donors. The study's findings and limits: Judged likely to be a sequencing artifact was a cluster of highly shared sequence variants. In an earlier analysis, about 87% or about 30%: the productive usage of most TCR beta V segments.

The CDR3 runs 16 residues. V shed 5 bases and J shed 1 base, with 15 bases lying between them. Germline loops: CDR1 SGHVS, CDR2 FQNEAQ. Researchers ran the PCR with 60 Vbeta and 13 Jbeta primers. Sequenced by immunoSEQ multiplex PCR; TCRdb stores in-frame clones only, minus some. The data show under 200,000 clones, with around two thirds seen just once and roughly 1.4% held by the top ten. Nominally healthy donors were sampled, though unrecorded immune exposures were likely. The specimen sequenced was PBMCs. This TCR came from a man over 45 in good health and CMV-seronegative. The chain couples TRBV7-8 to TRBJ1-5; maybe TRBD1 (5 bases). This CDR3 is CASSHPPGGSNQPQHF. The CDR3, as DNA: TGTGCCAGCAGCCACCCCCCGGGGGGGAGCAATCAGCCCCAGCATTTT.